A selection of T cell receptor beta chains follows, all from one sample in a study of blood T cell repertoires in COVID-19. Some clones are missing from TCRdb's copy, which holds only in-frame ones; the method was immunoSEQ multiplex PCR. The table lists under 300,000 clones, 75% to 90% of them singletons. What was sequenced was peripheral blood. These receptors all stem from a woman in her 40s who had recovered from COVID-19. CDR3s include the opening cysteine and the closing phenylalanine or tryptophan. The order of the fields is J gene, D gene, V gene, CDR3 length, clone size, CDR3 protein, CDR3 DNA. The D gene is left open where the match is weak. Clone size, where shown, is once, few, many, or a class for clones that have expanded.

TRBJ2-7,TRBD1,TRBV6-5,13,-,CASRAGGSYEQYF,TGTGCCAGCAGGGCAGGGGGCTCCTACGAGCAGTACTTC
TRBJ2-1,TRBD2,TRBV28,15,-,CASSTPGGEFGEQFF,TGTGCCAGCAGTACCCCGGGGGGGGAGTTTGGTGAGCAGTTCTTC
TRBJ2-7,-,TRBV6-6,12,-,CASRPSGHEQYF,TGTGCCAGCAGGCCTAGTGGCCACGAGCAGTACTTC
TRBJ1-2,-,TRBV24-1,12,-,CATSVADYGYTF,TGTGCCACCAGTGTGGCAGACTATGGCTACACCTTC
TRBJ2-7,TRBD2,TRBV6-1,15,-,CASSETSGNRYEQYF,TGTGCCAGCAGTGAAACGAGCGGGAACCGTTACGAGCAGTACTTC
TRBJ2-7,TRBD2,TRBV27,15,-,CASSLSGTSGNEQYF,TGTGCCAGCAGTTTATCGGGGACTAGCGGGAACGAGCAGTACTTC
TRBJ2-3,-,TRBV18,15,-,CASSTWSGEGDTQYF,TGTGCCAGCTCAACGTGGAGCGGAGAAGGAGATACGCAGTATTTT
TRBJ1-3,TRBD1,TRBV27,16,-,CASSQGTGYSGNTIYF,TGTGCCAGCAGTCAAGGGACAGGATACTCTGGAAACACCATATATTTT
TRBJ1-1,-,TRBV30,13,once,CASSLNGGTEAFF,TGTGCCTCCTCCTTAAACGGGGGCACTGAAGCTTTCTTT
TRBJ1-2,TRBD1,TRBV5-1,15,-,CASSHGTGGNYGYTF,TGCGCCAGCAGCCACGGGACAGGGGGGAACTATGGCTACACCTTC
TRBJ1-1,-,TRBV27,13,-,CASSRRENTEAFF,TGTGCCAGCAGCCGACGGGAGAACACTGAAGCTTTCTTT
TRBJ1-5,TRBD1,TRBV28,15,-,CASSLITGGYQPQHF,TGTGCCAGCAGTTTGATTACAGGGGGCTATCAGCCCCAGCATTTT
TRBJ2-3,TRBD2,TRBV19,16,once,CASSTRPGLDTDTQYF,TGTGCCAGTAGTACCCGCCCGGGACTAGACACAGATACGCAGTATTTT
TRBJ1-1,TRBD1,TRBV24-1,15,-,CATSEGDRGMSEAFF,TGTGCCACCAGTGAAGGGGACAGGGGGATGTCTGAAGCTTTCTTT
TRBJ2-7,TRBD1,TRBV28,15,-,CASSSFRDRPYEQYF,TGTGCCAGCAGTAGCTTTCGGGACAGGCCCTACGAGCAGTACTTC
TRBJ2-1,TRBD2,TRBV6-1,14,-,CASSELAGVNEQFF,TGTGCCAGCAGTGAACTAGCGGGAGTCAATGAGCAGTTCTTC
TRBJ2-3,TRBD2,TRBV10-3,16,once,CAIRAQLAGGTDTQYF,TGTGCCATCAGAGCACAACTAGCGGGAGGGACAGATACGCAGTATTTT
TRBJ2-7,TRBD2,TRBV9,16,-,CASSPGGELAAYEQYF,TGTGCCAGCAGCCCCGGGGGGGAACTAGCGGCCTACGAGCAGTACTTC
TRBJ2-1,-,TRBV6-4,14,-,CASSLLAGYNEQFF,TGTGCCAGCAGTCTCTTGGCGGGGTACAATGAGCAGTTCTTC
TRBJ1-1,TRBD1,TRBV28,14,once,CASSAGQGAAEAFF,TGTGCCAGCAGTGCGGGACAGGGGGCGGCTGAAGCTTTCTTT
TRBJ2-3,-,TRBV5-1,13,once,CASSHDSTDTQYF,TGCGCCAGCAGCCACGACTCCACAGATACGCAGTATTTT
TRBJ1-2,-,TRBV5-1,13,-,CASREPGVSGYTF,TGCGCCAGCAGAGAACCAGGGGTGAGTGGCTACACCTTC
TRBJ2-7,TRBD2,TRBV5-1,15,-,CASSLRAGEAREQYF,TGCGCCAGCAGCTTGAGGGCGGGAGAAGCCCGCGAGCAGTACTTC
TRBJ2-7,TRBD2,TRBV7-7,15,few,CASSLGAGPTYEQYF,TGTGCCAGCAGCTTGGGAGCGGGACCTACCTACGAGCAGTACTTC
TRBJ2-1,TRBD2,TRBV25-1,15,-,CASSEVAGAYNEQFF,TGTGCCAGCAGTGAAGTCGCGGGAGCCTACAATGAGCAGTTCTTC
TRBJ2-3,TRBD2,TRBV7-8,16,-,CASSSGSGGGTDTQYF,TGTGCCAGCAGCTCGGGTAGCGGGGGGGGGACAGATACGCAGTATTTT
TRBJ2-7,-,TRBV7-2,15,-,CASSLEPGAPYEQYF,TGTGCCAGCAGCTTAGAACCAGGGGCCCCCTACGAGCAGTACTTC
TRBJ2-7,TRBD1,TRBV2,17,-,CASRDPAGQGTGYEQYF,TGTGCCAGCAGGGACCCCGCGGGACAGGGTACTGGCTACGAGCAGTACTTC
TRBJ2-7,TRBD2,TRBV3-1/TRBV3-2,15,-,CASSEGLAGTSEQYF,TGTGCCAGCAGCGAAGGACTAGCGGGGACTAGCGAGCAGTACTTC
TRBJ2-3,-,TRBV10-2,14,-,CASSEQGWADTQYF,TGCGCCAGCAGTGAGCAGGGATGGGCAGATACGCAGTATTTT
TRBJ2-2,TRBD2,TRBV18,16,-,CASSQSGGRNTGELFF,TGTGCCAGCTCACAATCTGGCGGGAGGAACACCGGGGAGCTGTTTTTT
TRBJ2-7,TRBD2,TRBV6-2/TRBV6-3,16,-,CASSYSSLAVTYEQYF,TGTGCCAGCAGTTACTCGAGTCTAGCGGTAACCTACGAGCAGTACTTC
TRBJ1-5,TRBD1,TRBV7-2,16,-,CASSLMGTGGNQPQHF,TGTGCCAGCAGCTTAATGGGGACAGGGGGCAATCAGCCCCAGCATTTT
TRBJ2-3,-,TRBV9,13,-,CASRPGLQDTQYF,TGTGCCAGCAGGCCCGGACTACAGGATACGCAGTATTTT
TRBJ2-2,-,TRBV5-1,17,-,CASSLDHSYLNTGELFF,TGCGCCAGCAGCTTGGATCACAGCTATTTGAACACCGGGGAGCTGTTTTTT
TRBJ2-2,-,TRBV27,14,-,CASSLTGTSGELFF,TGTGCCAGCAGTTTAACGGGGACTTCCGGGGAGCTGTTTTTT
TRBJ2-7,-,TRBV5-8,13,-,CASSFPSGNEQYF,TGTGCCAGCAGCTTCCCGTCAGGGAACGAGCAGTACTTC
TRBJ2-5,TRBD1,TRBV10-3,14,-,CAISPGQGKETQYF,TGTGCCATCAGCCCGGGACAGGGCAAAGAGACCCAGTACTTC
TRBJ1-1,-,TRBV7-8,14,-,CASSQGREDTEAFF,TGTGCCAGCAGTCAAGGACGGGAAGACACTGAAGCTTTCTTT
TRBJ2-7,TRBD2,TRBV18,15,once,CASSPTSGSPYEQYF,TGTGCCAGCTCACCCACTAGCGGGAGCCCCTACGAGCAGTACTTC
TRBJ1-2,TRBD1,TRBV9,14,-,CASTETGANYGYTF,TGTGCCAGCACCGAGACAGGGGCTAACTATGGCTACACCTTC
TRBJ1-2,TRBD1,TRBV11-3,15,-,CASSHRTGGLYGYTF,TGTGCCAGCAGCCACCGGACAGGGGGACTCTATGGCTACACCTTC
TRBJ2-1,TRBD2,TRBV27,16,-,CASTNLAGIGYNEQFF,TGTGCCAGCACTAACTTAGCGGGAATAGGGTACAATGAGCAGTTCTTC
TRBJ2-7,TRBD2,TRBV3-1/TRBV3-2,14,-,CASSQVRDYSEQYF,TGTGCCAGCAGCCAAGTCCGGGACTACTCCGAGCAGTACTTC
TRBJ1-2,TRBD1,TRBV28,14,-,CASRPGQVVYGYTF,TGTGCCAGCAGGCCGGGACAGGTAGTTTATGGCTACACCTTC
TRBJ2-7,-,TRBV5-6,14,few,CASSLGGSSYEQYF,TGTGCCAGCAGCTTGGGTGGGAGCTCCTACGAGCAGTACTTC
TRBJ1-5,TRBD1,TRBV6-5,14,-,CASRTGESGQPQHF,TGTGCCAGCAGGACAGGGGAATCGGGTCAGCCCCAGCATTTT
TRBJ2-5,TRBD2,TRBV28,15,few,CASSGASSGIETQYF,TGTGCCAGCAGTGGGGCATCTAGCGGGATCGAGACCCAGTACTTC